The sequence of this T cell receptor beta chain was determined in a study of blood T cell repertoires in COVID-19. Study details: Whether acute or convalescent, the COVID-19 samples came from the United States, Italy and Spain.

Clones were read by immunoSEQ multiplex PCR, and TCRdb kept only the in-frame ones, dropping some. This repertoire shows hundreds of thousands of clones, approximately 88% found once; its top ten account for 3.5% to 4.5%. Germline assignment: CDR1 LGHNA and CDR2 YSLEER. With 3 bases clipped from V and 4 bases from J, the junction kept 6 bases outside the gene matches. CDR3 length: 16 amino acids. The TCR originated in a woman between 45 and 65 years old with active or convalescent COVID-19. V usage is TRBV4-3 and J usage is TRBJ1-2; TRBD1 matches 12 bases. The sequencing input was peripheral blood. CDR3 residues: CASSHWGQGAPYGYTF. CDR3 sequence (DNA): TGCGCCAGCAGCCATTGGGGACAGGGGGCCCCCTATGGCTACACCTTC.